This entry features one T cell receptor beta chain sequence. Its cognate antigen is unknown. In the same sample, other DNA sequences code for this CDR3. Replicate PCRs from sorted subsets contained around 190 ng DNA, which is around 30,000 T cell genomes. Here immunoSEQ multiplex PCR was the method, and the copy in TCRdb shows in-frame clones only, minus some. The data hold around 610,000 clones, with roughly 95% observed a single time. The germline V gene has CDR1 SGHDT and CDR2 YYEEEE. Trimming removed 3 bases from V and 4 bases from J, with 2 bases in between. The CDR3 is 11 residues long. Positively selected for CCR7, the CD45RO-negative cells used as naive CD8 cells excluded terminally differentiated effector memory CD45RA+ cells. None of the donors, who were healthy HIV-negative adults, had recently had acute infections or vaccinations. This sample was included in a study of shared clonotypes between healthy human individuals.

Study-wide findings and caveats: Donor clonotype sharing was expected to depend on sequencing depth.

This sequence was found in a woman in her 30s in good health. The V and J genes are TRBV5-6 and TRBJ2-1; D remains ambiguous. The specimen was naive CD8+ T cells sorted from blood. The DNA of the CDR3 is TGTGCCAGCAGCTATTACAATGAGCAGTTCTTC. Protein sequence: CASSYYNEQFF.